A single T cell receptor (beta chain) is shown here with its context. Germline V gene sequence: CDR1 LNHDA, CDR2 SQIVND (reference sequence). This CDR3 comprises 14 residues. V lost 3 bases and J 3 bases, leaving 9 bases between the germline ends. These data originate in a study of blood T cell repertoires in COVID-19. Study-level information: Recovered status in Cohort 3 required two negative PCRs, clearance, or symptom resolution. Samples taken during acute and convalescent COVID-19 were collected in the United States, Italy and Spain. In each case, the material was cDNA or gDNA derived from T cells, B-cell-depleted T cells, or PBMCs.

Original processing methods: Estimated nucleated cell counts came from reference gene primer amplification. Data came from immunoSEQ multiplex PCR; TCRdb stores just in-frame clones and leaves some out. V and J calls and clone size are as listed in that table; D and trimming were resolved from the DNA. The sample yields a few hundred thousand clones, about 90% seen once. The rearrangement uses TRBV19 and TRBJ1-5; D gene ambiguous. Material for sequencing was PBMCs or T cells enriched from blood (not recorded which). This TCR came from a man aged 35-49 years in a cohort exposed to, infected with or recovered from COVID-19 (not recorded which). CDR3 region: CASSMSGNNQPQHF. The CDR3 DNA reads as TGTGCCAGTAGTATGAGCGGGAACAATCAGCCCCAGCATTTT.